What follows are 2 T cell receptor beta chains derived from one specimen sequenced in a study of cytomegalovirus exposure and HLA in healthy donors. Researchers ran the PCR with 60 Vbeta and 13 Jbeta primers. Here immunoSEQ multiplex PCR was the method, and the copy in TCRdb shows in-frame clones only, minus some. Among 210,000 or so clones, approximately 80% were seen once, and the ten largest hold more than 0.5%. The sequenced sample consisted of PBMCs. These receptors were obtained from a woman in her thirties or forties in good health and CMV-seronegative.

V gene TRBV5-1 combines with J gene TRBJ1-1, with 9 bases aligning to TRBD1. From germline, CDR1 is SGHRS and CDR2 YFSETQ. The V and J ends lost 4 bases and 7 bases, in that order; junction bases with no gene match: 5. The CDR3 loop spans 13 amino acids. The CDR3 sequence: CASSPTGGSEAFF. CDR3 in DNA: TGCGCCAGCAGCCCAACAGGGGGCAGTGAAGCTTTCTTT. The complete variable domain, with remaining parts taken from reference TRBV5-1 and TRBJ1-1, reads KAGVTQTPRYLIKTRGQQVTLSCSPISGHRSVSWYQQTPGQGLQFLFEYFSETQRNKGNFPGRFSGRQFSNSRSEMNVSTLELGDSALYLCASSPTGGSEAFFGQGTRLTVV.

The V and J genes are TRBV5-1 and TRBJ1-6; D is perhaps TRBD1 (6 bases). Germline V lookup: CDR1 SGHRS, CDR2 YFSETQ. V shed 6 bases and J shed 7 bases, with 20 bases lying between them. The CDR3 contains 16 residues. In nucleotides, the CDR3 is TGCGCCAGCAAGCAGGGGTCCACCGGCAGGAATTCACCCCTCCACTTT. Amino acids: CASKQGSTGRNSPLHF. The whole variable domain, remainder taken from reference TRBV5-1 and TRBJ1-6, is KAGVTQTPRYLIKTRGQQVTLSCSPISGHRSVSWYQQTPGQGLQFLFEYFSETQRNKGNFPGRFSGRQFSNSRSEMNVSTLELGDSALYLCASKQGSTGRNSPLHFGNGTRLTVT.